The TCR beta chain under discussion was sequenced for a study of vaccination and CD4 T cells after COVID-19. Findings and limits, study-wide: The median number of SARS-CoV-2-reactive clonotypes increased from roughly 21 to 40, a change that did not reach significance.

Time point reported: late sampling 161 to 241 days after vaccination in a few convalescent patients. Described treatment: roughly ten-day PBMC culture with coronavirus spike peptide pools or control peptides (ViraFEST assay). A remark on this clonotype: Its antigen is undetermined.

Sequenced with the Oncomine TCR Beta short-read assay was DNA taken from cultured CD4+ T cells. One entry per CDR3 protein, called by TCRdb with MiXCR from the PCR reads. The data contain about 23,000 distinct CDR3 sequences, approximately 42% of them singletons. The input for sequencing was CD4+ T cells from blood, cultured in vitro, taken about 7 months after SARS-CoV-2 vaccination. The receptor comes from a human donor who had recovered from COVID-19.

The CDR3 region is CASSLNQNTGELFF. Written as DNA, the CDR3 is TGTGCCAGCAGCTTAAATCAGAACACCGGGGAGCTGTTTTTT. The chain couples TRBV7-2 to TRBJ2-2; D is ambiguous. The CDR3 is 14 residues long. V dropped 2 bases and J dropped 1 base, with 5 bases sitting between them. Germline CDR1 and CDR2: SGHTA and FQGNSA.